The rows below give T cell receptor beta chains drawn from one sample of a study of blood T cell repertoires in COVID-19. The assay was immunoSEQ multiplex PCR, and TCRdb's table has in-frame clones only and misses some. The table has around 270,000 clones, more than 85% seen once. Sequencing input: peripheral blood. Receptors originate from an older woman with COVID-19, enrolled during active disease. Each CDR3 is given with its conserved first and last residue. A D gene is named only where the DNA matches it firmly. Only part of the rows carry a size: once, few, many, or a class if the clone is expanded.

CDR3	DNA	J	V	size	D
CASSHKLAGEVRETQYF	TGTGCCAGCAGCCACAAACTAGCGGGAGAGGTACGAGAGACCCAGTACTTC	TRBJ2-5	TRBV14	NA	TRBD2
CASKTGRNTEAFF	TGTGCCAGCAAGACAGGCAGGAACACTGAAGCTTTCTTT	TRBJ1-1	TRBV5-4	NA	NA
CTSPRLASNPNTGELFF	TGCACCAGCCCACGACTAGCGTCCAACCCGAACACCGGGGAGCTGTTTTTT	TRBJ2-2	TRBV1	NA	NA
CASSSFGGASEQFF	TGTGCCAGCAGCTCCTTCGGAGGGGCAAGTGAGCAGTTCTTC	TRBJ2-1	TRBV11-3	NA	NA
CASSIVQLRGRTTEAFF	TGTGCCAGTAGTATAGTCCAACTGAGGGGGCGGACCACTGAAGCTTTCTTT	TRBJ1-1	TRBV19	NA	TRBD1
CACTTGQSNEKLFF	TGTGCCTGTACCACGGGACAGTCTAATGAAAAACTGTTTTTT	TRBJ1-4	TRBV30	once	TRBD1
CASSPEGLQGAQETQYF	TGTGCCAGCAGCCCCGAAGGGTTACAGGGGGCCCAAGAGACCCAGTACTTC	TRBJ2-5	TRBV7-3	NA	TRBD1
CASSEVPGDYGYTF	TGTGCCAGCAGTGAAGTCCCGGGAGACTATGGCTACACCTTC	TRBJ1-2	TRBV6-1	NA	NA
CASSLTTDTQYF	TGCGCCAGCAGCTTAACTACAGATACGCAGTATTTT	TRBJ2-3	TRBV5-1	NA	NA
CASSLGSGSTYNEQFF	TGTGCCAGCAGCTTAGGTAGCGGGAGCACCTACAATGAGCAGTTCTTC	TRBJ2-1	TRBV7-9	NA	TRBD2
CASSYGGGGNTIYF	TGTGCCAGCAGTTACGGTGGAGGTGGAAACACCATATATTTT	TRBJ1-3	TRBV6-5	NA	NA
CASSPLAGAAGELFF	TGTGCCAGCAGCCCACTAGCGGGCGCGGCCGGGGAGCTGTTTTTT	TRBJ2-2	TRBV7-9	NA	TRBD2
CASSRTGSYGYTF	TGCGCCAGCAGCCGGACAGGGAGTTATGGCTACACCTTC	TRBJ1-2	TRBV4-3	NA	TRBD1
CASSIQGEADTQYF	TGTGCCAGTAGTATACAGGGCGAGGCAGATACGCAGTATTTT	TRBJ2-3	TRBV19	NA	NA
CASSRERAGGWQPQHF	TGTGCCAGCAGCCGAGAGAGGGCAGGGGGCTGGCAGCCCCAGCATTTT	TRBJ1-5	TRBV21-1	NA	NA
CASRMGGGGQPQHF	TGTGCCAGTCGTATGGGGGGAGGGGGACAGCCCCAGCATTTT	TRBJ1-5	TRBV19	NA	NA